This T cell receptor (beta chain) is from a study of CD8 T cells in ankylosing spondylitis. Germline trimming cut 5 bases from V and 3 bases from J; bases unmatched to any gene: 7. Germline V gene data show CDR1 as MNHEY and CDR2 as SMNVEV (reference sequence). This CDR3 comprises 15 residues. MiXCR, run by TCRdb on the 5' RACE reads, gives a single entry per CDR3 protein. The repertoire holds about 390,000 distinct CDR3 sequences, approximately 20% seen once, with about 15% in the top ten. As regards this clonotype: What it recognizes is unknown.

Findings of the study overall: Certain motif variants had earlier appeared in reactive arthritis synovial fluid and blood. Typical of ankylosing spondylitis blood, it appeared, was a TCR beta motif of eight highly homologous variants.

This receptor was identified in a male donor with ankylosing spondylitis. V and J are TRBV27 and TRBJ1-2, with 9 bases lining up with TRBD1. The specimen sequenced was blood, either unsorted or a sorted T cell fraction (not recorded which). The CDR3 loop is CASSPLGTGYYGYTF. CDR3 DNA sequence: TGTGCCAGCAGTCCTTTGGGGACAGGGTACTATGGCTACACCTTC.